The entry below describes one TCR beta chain. Its cognate antigen is unknown. This specimen belongs to a study of regulatory T cells in long-lasting Graves disease. Study-wide points: Patients with persistent Graves' had lower TCR diversity than newly diagnosed patients.

Regarding time point: persistent/refractory GD, antithyroid drugs over 5 years with positive TRAb. The TCR library was made from RNA that had been extracted from PBMCs in TRIzol. This CDR3 contains 12 residues. Trimming stripped 6 bases from V and 2 bases from J, with 6 bases between. Arm-PCR of CDR3 regions and iRepertoire HTBI primers were used to build TCR beta libraries. TCRdb analysed the multiplex PCR reads with MiXCR anew, one entry per CDR3 protein. The table has about 400,000 distinct CDR3 sequences, about 20% seen once. This specimen consisted of peripheral blood mononuclear cells (PBMCs), obtained when the disease was refractory, from a patient treated with antithyroid drugs. The receptor comes from a female donor with Graves disease. The rearrangement links TRBV12-3 or TRBV12-4 to TRBJ2-3, with D unresolved. For the CDR3, the DNA is TGTGCCAGCAGGTCTACCACAGATACGCAGTATTTT. This codes for CASRSTTDTQYF.